This T cell receptor (beta chain) was sequenced during a study of CD8+ T cells in alopecia areata. Study-level points and caveats: Relative to normal scalp, lesional scalp, especially alopecia totalis/universalis, showed higher clonality. Scalp sample sequencing also detects resident alphabeta T cells of normal skin.

Sequencing templates came from extracted RNA that was reverse transcribed into cDNA. Sequenced by immunoSEQ multiplex PCR; TCRdb stores in-frame clones only, minus some. The table has some 170,000 clones, approximately 62% seen once. Peripheral blood and lesional scalp punch biopsies came from alopecia areata patients. A remark on this clone: Antigen specificity is unknown.

V trimming: 10 bases; J trimming: 5 bases; junction bases outside the gene matches: 8. This CDR3 has 12 amino acids. The germline V gene has CDR1 SNHLY and CDR2 FYNNEI. This specimen was CD4+ T cells sorted from blood, taken at week 0. The chain has TRBV2 and TRBJ2-7, with 7 nucleotides matching TRBD2. The clonotype comes from a human donor with alopecia areata. The CDR3 loop reads CATSRGTNEQYF. For the CDR3, the DNA is TGTGCCACCTCGCGAGGGACTAACGAGCAGTACTTC.